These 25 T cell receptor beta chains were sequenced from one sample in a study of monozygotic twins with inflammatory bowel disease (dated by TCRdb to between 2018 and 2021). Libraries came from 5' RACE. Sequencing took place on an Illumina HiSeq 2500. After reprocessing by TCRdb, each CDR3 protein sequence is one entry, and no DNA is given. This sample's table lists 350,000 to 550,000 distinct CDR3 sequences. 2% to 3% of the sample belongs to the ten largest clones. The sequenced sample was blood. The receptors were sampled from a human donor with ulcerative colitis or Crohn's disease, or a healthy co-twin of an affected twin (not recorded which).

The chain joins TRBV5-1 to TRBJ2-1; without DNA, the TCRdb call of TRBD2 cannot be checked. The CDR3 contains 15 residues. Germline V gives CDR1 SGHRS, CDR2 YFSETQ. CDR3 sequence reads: CASSLYLAGENEQFF.

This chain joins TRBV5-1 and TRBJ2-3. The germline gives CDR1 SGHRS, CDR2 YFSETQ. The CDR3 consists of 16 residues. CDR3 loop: CASSLVSRKGTDTQYF. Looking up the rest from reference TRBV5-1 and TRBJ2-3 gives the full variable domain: KAGVTQTPRYLIKTRGQQVTLSCSPISGHRSVSWYQQTPGQGLQFLFEYFSETQRNKGNFPGRFSGRQFSNSRSEMNVSTLELGDSALYLCASSLVSRKGTDTQYFGPGTRLTVL.

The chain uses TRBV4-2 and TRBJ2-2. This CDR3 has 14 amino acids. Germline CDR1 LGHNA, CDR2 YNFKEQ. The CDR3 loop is CASTRSLTTGELFF.

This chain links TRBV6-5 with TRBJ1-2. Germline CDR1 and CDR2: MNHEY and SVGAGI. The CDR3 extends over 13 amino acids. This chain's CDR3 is CASSYESYYGYTF.

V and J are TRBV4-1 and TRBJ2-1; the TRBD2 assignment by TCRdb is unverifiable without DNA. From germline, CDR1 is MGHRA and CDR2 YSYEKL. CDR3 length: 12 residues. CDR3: CASSQPGLEQFF.

The chain's CDR3 is CASSLGRAYEQYF. The chain couples TRBV7-2 to TRBJ2-7. The germline V gene encodes CDR1 SGHTA and CDR2 FQGNSA. The CDR3 is made up of 13 amino acids.

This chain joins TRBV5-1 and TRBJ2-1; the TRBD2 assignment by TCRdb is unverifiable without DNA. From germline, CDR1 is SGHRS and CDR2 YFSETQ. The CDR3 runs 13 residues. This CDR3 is CASSLELDREQFF.

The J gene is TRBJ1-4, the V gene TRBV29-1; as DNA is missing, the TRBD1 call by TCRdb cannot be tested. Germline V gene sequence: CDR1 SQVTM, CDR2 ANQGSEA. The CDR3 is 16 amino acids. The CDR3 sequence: CTRRTTWTGPNEKLFF.

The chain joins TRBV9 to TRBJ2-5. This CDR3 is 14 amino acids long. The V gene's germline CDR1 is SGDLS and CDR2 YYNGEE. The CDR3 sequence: CASSRKDYQETQYF.

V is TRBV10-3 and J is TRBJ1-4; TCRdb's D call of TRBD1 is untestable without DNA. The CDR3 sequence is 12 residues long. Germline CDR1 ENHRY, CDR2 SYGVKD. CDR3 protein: CATRSTNEKLFF.

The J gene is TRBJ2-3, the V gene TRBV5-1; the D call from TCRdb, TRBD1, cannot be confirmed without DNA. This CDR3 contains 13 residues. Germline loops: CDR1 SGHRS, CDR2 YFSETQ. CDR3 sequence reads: CATTTGTRDTQYF.

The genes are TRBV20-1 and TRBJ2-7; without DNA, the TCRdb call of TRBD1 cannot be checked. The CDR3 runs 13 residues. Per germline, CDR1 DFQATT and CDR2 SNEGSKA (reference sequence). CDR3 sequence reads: CSADRPSSYEQYF.

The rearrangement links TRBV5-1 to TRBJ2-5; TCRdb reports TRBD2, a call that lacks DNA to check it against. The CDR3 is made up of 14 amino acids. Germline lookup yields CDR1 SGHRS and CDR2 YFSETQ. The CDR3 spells CASSLGREWETQYF. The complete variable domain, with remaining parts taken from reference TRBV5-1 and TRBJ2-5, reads KAGVTQTPRYLIKTRGQQVTLSCSPISGHRSVSWYQQTPGQGLQFLFEYFSETQRNKGNFPGRFSGRQFSNSRSEMNVSTLELGDSALYLCASSLGREWETQYFGPGTRLLVL.

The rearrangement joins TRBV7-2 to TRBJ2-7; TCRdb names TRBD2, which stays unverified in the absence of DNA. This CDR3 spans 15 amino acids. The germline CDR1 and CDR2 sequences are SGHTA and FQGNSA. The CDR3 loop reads CASSLDGGGVYEQYF. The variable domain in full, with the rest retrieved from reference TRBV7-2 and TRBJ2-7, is GAGVSQSPSNKVTEKGKDVELRCDPISGHTALYWYRQSLGQGLEFLIYFQGNSAPDKSGLPSDRFSAERTGGSVSTLTIQRTQQEDSAVYLCASSLDGGGVYEQYFGPGTRLTVT.

Here the CDR3 reads CASSQGSTTYNEQFF. The V and J genes are TRBV14 and TRBJ2-1. This CDR3 region has 15 residues. From germline, CDR1 is SGHDN and CDR2 FVKESK.

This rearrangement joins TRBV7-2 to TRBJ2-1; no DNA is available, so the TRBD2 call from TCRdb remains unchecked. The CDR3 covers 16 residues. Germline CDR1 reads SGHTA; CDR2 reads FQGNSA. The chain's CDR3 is CASSEPATSGRNEQFF.

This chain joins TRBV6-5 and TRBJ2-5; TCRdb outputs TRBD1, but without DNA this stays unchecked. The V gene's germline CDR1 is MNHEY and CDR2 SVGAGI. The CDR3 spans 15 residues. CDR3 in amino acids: CASSLHRGGLETQYF.

The CDR3 loop is CARRTENTGELFF. The rearrangement links TRBV2 to TRBJ2-2. This CDR3 region has 13 residues. The germline CDR1 and CDR2 sequences are SNHLY and FYNNEI.

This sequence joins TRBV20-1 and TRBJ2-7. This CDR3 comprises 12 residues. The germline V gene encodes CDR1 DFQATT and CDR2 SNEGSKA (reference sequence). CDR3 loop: CSAYDDSYEQYF.

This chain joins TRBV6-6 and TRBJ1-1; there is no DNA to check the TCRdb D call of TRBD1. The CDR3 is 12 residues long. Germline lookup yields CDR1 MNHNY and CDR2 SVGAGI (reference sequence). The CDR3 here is CASSVRVTEAFF.

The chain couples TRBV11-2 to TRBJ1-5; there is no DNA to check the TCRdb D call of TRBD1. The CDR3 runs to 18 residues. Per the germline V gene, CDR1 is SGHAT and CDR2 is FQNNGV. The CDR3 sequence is CASSLHHRQISSNQPQHF.

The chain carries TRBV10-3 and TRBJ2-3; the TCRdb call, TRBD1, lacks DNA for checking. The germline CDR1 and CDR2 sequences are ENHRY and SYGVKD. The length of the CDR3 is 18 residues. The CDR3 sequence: CAISSGTGAPARTDTQYF.

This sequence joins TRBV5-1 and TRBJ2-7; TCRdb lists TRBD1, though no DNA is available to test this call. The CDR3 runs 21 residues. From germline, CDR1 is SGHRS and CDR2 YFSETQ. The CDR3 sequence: CASSRGSSGTGAAQRSYEQYF.

CDR3 amino acids: CAWSRGNEQFF. The V and J genes are TRBV30 and TRBJ2-1. The germline gives CDR1 GTSNPN, CDR2 SVGIG (reference sequence). CDR3 length: 11 residues.

CDR3 region: CSARDRAGGGYTF. This chain links TRBV20-1 with TRBJ1-2. Germline V gene sequence: CDR1 DFQATT, CDR2 SNEGSKA (reference sequence). CDR3 length equals 13 residues.